This T cell receptor (beta chain) was identified during a study of cytomegalovirus exposure and HLA in healthy donors. PCR amplification relied on 60 Vbeta primers (plus 13 Jbeta primers). Sequencing used immunoSEQ multiplex PCR; TCRdb keeps in-frame clones, though not all of them. Of roughly 140,000 clones listed, around three quarters are singletons. Losses at the gene ends were 1 base for V and 9 bases for J; bases not matched to a gene: 6. The CDR3 extends over 16 amino acids. CDR1 GTSNPN and CDR2 SVGIG come from the germline V gene (reference sequence). The source of this sequence is a woman between 40 and 50 years old in good health and CMV-seropositive. Sequences were obtained from PBMCs. The V call is TRBV30, the J call TRBJ2-1; TRBD2 aligns across 16 bases. The CDR3: CAWSAGTSGGAGEQFF. The DNA of the CDR3 is TGTGCCTGGAGTGCGGGGACTAGCGGGGGGGCCGGTGAGCAGTTCTTC.